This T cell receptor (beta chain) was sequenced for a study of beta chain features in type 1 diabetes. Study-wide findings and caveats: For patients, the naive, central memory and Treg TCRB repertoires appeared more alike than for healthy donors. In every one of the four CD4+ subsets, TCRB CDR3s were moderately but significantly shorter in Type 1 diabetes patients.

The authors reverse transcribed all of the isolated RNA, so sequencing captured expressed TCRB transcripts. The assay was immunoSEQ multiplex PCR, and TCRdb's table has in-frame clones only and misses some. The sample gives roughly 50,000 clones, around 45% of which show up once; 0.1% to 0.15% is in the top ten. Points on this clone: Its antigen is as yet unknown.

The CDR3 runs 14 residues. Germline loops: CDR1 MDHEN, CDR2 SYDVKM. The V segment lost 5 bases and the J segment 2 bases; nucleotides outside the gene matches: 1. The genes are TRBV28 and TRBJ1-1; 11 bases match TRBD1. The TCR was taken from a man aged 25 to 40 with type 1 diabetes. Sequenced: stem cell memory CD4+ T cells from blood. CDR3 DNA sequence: TGTGCCAGCAGTCGGACAGGGGGCAACACTGAAGCTTTCTTT. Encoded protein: CASSRTGGNTEAFF.